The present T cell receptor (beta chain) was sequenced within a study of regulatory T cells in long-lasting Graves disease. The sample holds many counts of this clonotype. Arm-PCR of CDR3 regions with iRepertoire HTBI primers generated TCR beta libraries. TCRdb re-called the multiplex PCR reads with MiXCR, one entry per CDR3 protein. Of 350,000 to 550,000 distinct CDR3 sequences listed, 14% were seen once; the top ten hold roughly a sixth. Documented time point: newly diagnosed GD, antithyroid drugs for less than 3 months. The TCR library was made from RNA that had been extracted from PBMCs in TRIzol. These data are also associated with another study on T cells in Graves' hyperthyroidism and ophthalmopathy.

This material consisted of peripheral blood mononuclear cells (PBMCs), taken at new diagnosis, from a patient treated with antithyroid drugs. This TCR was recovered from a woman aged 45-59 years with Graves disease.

CDR3 sequence: CASSSSQGVTEAFF. The CDR3 nucleotides read TGTGCCAGTAGTAGCAGTCAGGGGGTCACTGAAGCTTTCTTT. This chain joins TRBV19 and TRBJ1-1; 7 nucleotides match TRBD1. CDR1 LNHDA and CDR2 SQIVND come from the germline V gene (reference sequence). The CDR3 has 14 amino acids. J lost 4 bases, V lost 4 bases, and 6 bases had no gene match.